The 30 T cell receptor beta chains below come from one sample, sequenced in a study of HIV-infected patients and healthy controls. TCRdb redid the calling of the 5' RACE reads with MiXCR, one entry per CDR3 protein. The sample holds 60,000 to 70,000 distinct CDR3 sequences, roughly 19% seen once. The sequenced sample consisted of CD4+ T cells from blood. The origin of the receptors is a human donor in good health.

The chain has TRBV14 and TRBJ2-4; 11 bases map to TRBD2. Germline CDR1 is SGHDN and CDR2 is FVKESK. With 0 bases clipped from V and 0 bases from J, the junction kept 16 bases outside the gene matches. The CDR3 is 22 amino acids. For the CDR3, the DNA is TGTGCCAGCAGCCAAGAGGAACGTTCGGTGGCTAGCGGGAGGTTAGCCAAAAACATTCAGTACTTC. The encoded protein is CASSQEERSVASGRLAKNIQYF.

This clonotype was picked up many times. The CDR3 coding sequence is TGTGCTAGTGGTTTGGCCCTTGGCGGGGAGCTGTTTTTT. Its translation: CASGLALGGELFF. This chain joins TRBV12-5 and TRBJ2-2, with D uncertain. This CDR3 is built from 13 residues. V was shortened by 1 base and J by 7 bases, with 7 bases between the two germline ends. The V gene's germline CDR1 is LGHNT and CDR2 FRNRAP.

Only a few counts were recorded for this clonotype. The V gene is TRBV12-3 or TRBV12-4, the J gene TRBJ2-1; the match to TRBD2 covers 9 bases. This CDR3 is 12 amino acids long. Trimming at V came to 5 bases and at J to 13 bases, leaving 6 bases not matched to a gene. This chain's CDR3 is CASSQTGTSQFF. In DNA form, the CDR3 reads TGTGCCAGCAGTCAAACCGGGACTAGCCAGTTCTTC.

This clonotype appeared a few times. This rearrangement joins TRBV20-1 to TRBJ1-4, with 11 positions matching TRBD1. Trimming at V came to 5 bases and at J to 7 bases, leaving 0 bases not matched to a gene. The CDR3 is 12 residues long. From germline, CDR1 is DFQATT and CDR2 SNEGSKA (reference sequence). CDR3 nucleotides: TGCAGTGCTGGACAGGGGGCTGAAAAACTGTTTTTT. Translated: CSAGQGAEKLFF.

This clonotype was seen a handful of times. The rearrangement uses TRBV6-5 and TRBJ1-2; TRBD1 matches at 7 bases. Per the germline V gene, CDR1 is MNHEY and CDR2 is SVGAGI. Trimming took 0 bases from V and 4 from J; bases not matched to a gene: 5. The CDR3 consists of 15 residues. The CDR3 loop is CASSYSGGQPYGYTF. In DNA form, the CDR3 reads TGTGCCAGCAGTTACTCTGGGGGACAGCCCTATGGCTACACCTTC.

This clonotype has more than one count but fewer than ten. The V and J genes are TRBV11-2 and TRBJ1-6, with 9 bases matching TRBD1. Germline V CDR1 and CDR2: SGHAT, FQNNGV. Germline trimming cut 5 bases from V and 8 bases from J; bases unmatched to any gene: 7. The CDR3 extends over 15 amino acids. The CDR3 coding sequence is TGTGCCAGCAGCCCCCGGACAGGGGCTGATTCACCCCTCCACTTT. It yields the protein CASSPRTGADSPLHF.

At least ten counts were recorded for this clonotype. The rearrangement joins TRBV5-1 to TRBJ1-2; TRBD1 might be the D (5 bases). Germline V gene data show CDR1 as SGHRS and CDR2 as YFSETQ. Trimming removed 0 bases from V and 1 base from J, with 10 bases in between. CDR3 length equals 15 residues. CDR3 protein: CASSLGQLNNYGYTF. Here the CDR3 DNA reads TGCGCCAGCAGCTTGGGACAGCTAAATAACTATGGCTACACCTTC. Full variable domain (remainder filled in from reference TRBV5-1 and TRBJ1-2): KAGVTQTPRYLIKTRGQQVTLSCSPISGHRSVSWYQQTPGQGLQFLFEYFSETQRNKGNFPGRFSGRQFSNSRSEMNVSTLELGDSALYLCASSLGQLNNYGYTFGSGTRLTVV.

This chain connects TRBV3-1 to TRBJ2-5; D unresolved. V was trimmed by 6 bases and J by 7 bases, leaving 21 bases between them. The V gene's germline CDR1 is LGHDT and CDR2 YNNKEL (reference sequence). The CDR3 consists of 15 residues. The CDR3 DNA sequence: TGTGCCAGCAGTCACACACGGAACGGTTTAGGGACCCAGTACTTC. As protein: CASSHTRNGLGTQYF.

This clonotype turned up a few times. The J gene is TRBJ1-1, the V gene TRBV19; a possible D gene is TRBD1 (5 bases). The V gene's germline CDR1 is LNHDA and CDR2 SQIVND (reference sequence). V was shortened by 4 bases and J by 1 base, with 10 bases between the two germline ends. The CDR3 contains 14 residues. Written as DNA, the CDR3 is TGTGCCAGTAGTAGCAGGGTTGAGAACACTGAAGCTTTCTTT. It specifies CASSSRVENTEAFF.

This clonotype has just a few counts. This chain uses TRBV20-1 with TRBJ1-6; D perhaps matches TRBD1 (6 bases). The V gene lost 5 bases and the J gene lost 7 bases, with 15 bases spanning the gap. The CDR3 loop spans 14 amino acids. Germline values: CDR1 DFQATT, CDR2 SNEGSKA (reference sequence). The CDR3 nucleotides read TGCAGTGCTCAGTGGGGGGCCGGGAATTCACCCCTCCACTTT. It yields the protein CSAQWGAGNSPLHF.

The chain links TRBV10-2 to TRBJ2-7; no clear D gene. CDR1 and CDR2 from the germline V gene are WSHSY and SAAADI. The CDR3 consists of 14 residues. The V and J ends lost 0 bases and 2 bases respectively, with 8 bases between them. The CDR3 sequence: CASSESGGAYEQYF. CDR3 in DNA: TGCGCCAGCAGTGAGTCCGGCGGAGCCTACGAGCAGTACTTC.

This clonotype was detected ten times or more. The gene calls are TRBV21-1 and TRBJ1-6. TRBV21-1 is labeled a pseudogene. CDR3 length: 19 residues. The CDR3 here is CASSKVREDGCSYNSPLHF. The CDR3 region has the DNA TGTGCCAGCAGCAAAGTTCGCGAGGACGGTTGCTCCTATAATTCACCCCTCCACTTT.

V is TRBV5-1 and J is TRBJ2-7; a weak D match, TRBD1 (6 bases). The CDR3 has 15 amino acids. CDR1 is SGHRS and CDR2 is YFSETQ in the germline V gene. Trimming shortened V by 2 bases and J by 2 bases, and 14 bases separated the two germline ends. CDR3 in amino acids: CASSFTGTRPYEQYF. The CDR3 nucleotides read TGCGCCAGCAGCTTCACCGGGACAAGACCCTACGAGCAGTACTTC.

The J gene is TRBJ1-2, the V gene TRBV18; D remains unclear. The germline V gene encodes CDR1 KGHSH and CDR2 LQKENI. The V gene lost 0 bases and the J gene lost 3 bases, with 5 bases spanning the gap. The CDR3 is 13 amino acids. The chain's CDR3 is CASSPPGHYGYTF. The DNA of the CDR3 is TGTGCCAGCTCACCACCTGGGCACTATGGCTACACCTTC.

This clonotype was recorded at least ten times. The J gene is TRBJ2-1, the V gene TRBV29-1; the match to TRBD2 covers 11 bases. J lost 8 bases, V lost 6 bases, and 9 bases had no gene match. The germline CDR1 and CDR2 sequences are SQVTM and ANQGSEA. The CDR3 totals 14 residues. This CDR3 is CSVARLAGWYEQFF. CDR3 nucleotides: TGCAGCGTCGCAAGACTAGCGGGATGGTATGAGCAGTTCTTC.

V is TRBV6-5 and J is TRBJ2-5; D call uncertain. Trimming shortened V by 1 base and J by 4 bases, and 13 bases separated the two germline ends. There are 15 residues in the CDR3. CDR1 is MNHEY, CDR2 SVGAGI, per germline. CDR3: CASSYFGWSSETQYF. The CDR3 DNA reads as TGTGCCAGCAGTTACTTTGGCTGGTCGTCAGAGACCCAGTACTTC.

This clonotype has only a few counts. This rearrangement joins TRBV2 to TRBJ1-5; 11 positions match TRBD1. This CDR3 has 16 amino acids. The J segment lost 1 base and the V segment lost 3 bases, leaving 2 bases of the junction unmatched. Germline V gene lookup returns CDR1 SNHLY and CDR2 FYNNEI. The CDR3 sequence: CASSEGDRGSNQPQHF. The CDR3 DNA reads TGTGCCAGCAGTGAGGGGGACAGGGGGAGCAATCAGCCCCAGCATTTT. The whole variable domain, filled in from reference TRBV2 and TRBJ1-5, reads EPEVTQTPSHQVTQMGQEVILRCVPISNHLYFYWYRQILGQKVEFLVSFYNNEISEKSEIFDDQFSVERPDGSNFTLKIRSTKLEDSAMYFCASSEGDRGSNQPQHFGDGTRLSIL.

This clonotype was seen only a few times. The chain uses TRBV10-3 and TRBJ1-1, with 12 bases that match TRBD1. V was clipped by 0 bases and J by 4 bases; unmatched bases: 12. CDR1 and CDR2 from the germline V gene are ENHRY and SYGVKD. The CDR3 contains 19 residues. In nucleotides, the CDR3 is TGTGCCATCAGTGAGTCTTTGGGACAGGGGGCCCTACTGGGCACTGAAGCTTTCTTT. Translating gives CAISESLGQGALLGTEAFF.

This clonotype was seen repeatedly, ten times or more. This chain uses TRBV6-1 with TRBJ2-3; 7 bases map to TRBD2. The length of the CDR3 is 18 residues. Germline CDR1 and CDR2: MNHNS and SASEGT. V was pared by 2 bases and J by 2 bases, with 13 bases of the junction left unmatched. In DNA, the CDR3 is TGTGCCAGCAGTGAAAGGGCGGTTGGGAGGGGTTTCACAGATACGCAGTATTTT. Encoded protein: CASSERAVGRGFTDTQYF.

This clonotype was recorded many times. CDR3: CASSPQGQGHQPQHF. The CDR3 region has the DNA TGTGCCAGCAGCCCCCAGGGACAGGGGCATCAGCCCCAGCATTTT. J is TRBJ1-5 and V is TRBV5-5; TRBD1 agrees at 10 bases. Germline V gene sequence: CDR1 SGHKS, CDR2 YYEKEE (reference sequence). V trimming: 4 bases; J trimming: 5 bases; junction bases outside the gene matches: 6. CDR3 length: 15 amino acids.

This clonotype was seen ten or more times. J is TRBJ2-1 and V is TRBV2, with TRBD2 matching over 14 bases. The CDR3 is 16 residues long. Germline V gene sequence: CDR1 SNHLY, CDR2 FYNNEI. V was pared by 6 bases and J by 6 bases, with 7 bases of the junction left unmatched. The CDR3 reads CASSQRLAGGFNEQFF. CDR3 sequence (DNA): TGTGCCAGCAGCCAGAGACTAGCGGGAGGGTTCAATGAGCAGTTCTTC.

This clonotype was recorded many times. The CDR3 here is CSASAGINTEAFF. The CDR3 nucleotides are TGCAGTGCTAGCGCGGGGATAAACACTGAAGCTTTCTTT. This chain uses TRBV20-1 with TRBJ1-1; D uncertain. V gave up 3 bases and J gave up 2 bases, with 10 bases separating them. In germline, CDR1 is DFQATT, CDR2 SNEGSKA (reference sequence). The CDR3 spans 13 residues.

This clonotype was counted many times. The V call is TRBV7-9, the J call TRBJ1-1, with TRBD1 matching over 7 bases. The trim removed 2 bases at V and 3 bases at J, leaving 3 bases unmatched. The CDR3 has 14 amino acids. Germline loops: CDR1 SEHNR, CDR2 FQNEAQ (reference sequence). CDR3 region: CASSLSDRDTEAFF. CDR3 coding DNA: TGTGCCAGCAGCTTAAGTGACAGGGACACTGAAGCTTTCTTT.

This chain joins TRBV25-1 and TRBJ1-4; no reliable D call. Germline V gene data show CDR1 as MGHDK and CDR2 as SYGVNS. This CDR3 comprises 16 residues. V shed 2 bases and J shed 3 bases, with 13 bases lying between them. CDR3: CASSEGMTASNEKLFF. CDR3 DNA: TGTGCCAGCAGTGAAGGCATGACGGCCTCTAATGAAAAACTGTTTTTT. Variable domain in full (rest from reference TRBV25-1 and TRBJ1-4): EADIYQTPRYLVIGTGKKITLECSQTMGHDKMYWYQQDPGMELHLIHYSYGVNSTEKGDLSSESTVSRIRTEHFPLTLESARPSHTSQYLCASSEGMTASNEKLFFGSGTQLSVL.

This clonotype occurred many times. This chain links TRBV12-3 or TRBV12-4 with TRBJ2-3; TRBD2 matches at 9 bases. CDR3 size: 18 residues. The ends lost 5 bases at V and 0 bases at J; junction bases unmatched: 12. The CDR3 sequence is CASSQSGGSPASTDTQYF. The CDR3 bases are TGTGCCAGCAGTCAGAGCGGGGGGTCTCCTGCTAGCACAGATACGCAGTATTTT.

V usage is TRBV5-1 and J usage is TRBJ2-3; D uncertain. Germline V gene sequence: CDR1 SGHRS, CDR2 YFSETQ. CDR3 length equals 12 residues. V dropped 7 bases and J dropped 5 bases, with 11 bases sitting between them. This chain's CDR3 is CASGSNGDTQYF. Written as DNA, the CDR3 is TGCGCCAGCGGGTCCAATGGAGATACGCAGTATTTT.

V is TRBV27 and J is TRBJ2-3, with 8 bases fitting TRBD1. Germline-derived CDR1 and CDR2 are MNHEY and SMNVEV (reference sequence). There are 18 residues in the CDR3. The CDR3 spells CGATGTGTRPVYTDTQYF. The CDR3 bases are TGTGGGGCGACCGGGACAGGCACACGACCAGTCTACACAGATACGCAGTATTTT.

The chain links TRBV20-1 to TRBJ1-1, with 8 bases aligning to TRBD1. The CDR3 has 14 amino acids. V dropped 4 bases and J dropped 5; count of bases not matched to a gene: 9. CDR1 and CDR2 from the germline V gene are DFQATT and SNEGSKA (reference sequence). The CDR3 protein is CSATSGGLGTEAFF. The CDR3 DNA reads as TGCAGTGCTACCTCAGGGGGCTTAGGGACTGAAGCTTTCTTT.

This clonotype was observed at least ten times. The chain uses TRBV6-2 or TRBV6-3 and TRBJ1-1; TRBD1 matches at 9 bases. V lost 2 bases, J lost 1 base, and 2 bases stayed unmatched. The CDR3 extends over 15 amino acids. Germline CDR1 is MNHEY and CDR2 is SVGEGT. The CDR3 sequence: CASSYPGQGNTEAFF. DNA of the CDR3: TGTGCCAGCAGTTACCCGGGACAGGGGAACACTGAAGCTTTCTTT.

The CDR3 DNA reads as TGCGCCAGCAGCTTGGGGGACAGAAAGAACACTGAAGCTTTCTTT. Residues: CASSLGDRKNTEAFF. The chain is built from TRBV5-1 and TRBJ1-1, with 7 bases fitting TRBD1. Trimming at V came to 0 bases and at J to 1 base, leaving 3 bases not matched to a gene. Germline V lookup: CDR1 SGHRS, CDR2 YFSETQ. The CDR3 loop spans 15 amino acids.